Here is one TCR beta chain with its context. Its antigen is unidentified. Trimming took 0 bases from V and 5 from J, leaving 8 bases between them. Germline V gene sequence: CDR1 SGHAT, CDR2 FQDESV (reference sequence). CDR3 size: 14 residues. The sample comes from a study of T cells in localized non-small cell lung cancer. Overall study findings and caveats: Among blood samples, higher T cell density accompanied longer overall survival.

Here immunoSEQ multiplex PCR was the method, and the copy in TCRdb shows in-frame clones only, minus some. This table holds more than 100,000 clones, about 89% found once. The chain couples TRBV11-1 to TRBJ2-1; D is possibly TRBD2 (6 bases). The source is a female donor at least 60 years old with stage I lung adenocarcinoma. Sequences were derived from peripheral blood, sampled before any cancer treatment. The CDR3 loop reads CASSLAGGHNEQFF. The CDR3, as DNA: TGTGCCAGCAGCTTAGCGGGAGGCCACAATGAGCAGTTCTTC. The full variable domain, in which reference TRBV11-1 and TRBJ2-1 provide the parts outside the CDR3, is EAEVAQSPRYKITEKSQAVAFWCDPISGHATLYWYRQILGQGPELLVQFQDESVVDDSQLPKDRFSAERLKGVDSTLKIQPAELGDSAMYLCASSLAGGHNEQFFGPGTRLTVL.